This T cell receptor (beta chain) was sequenced during a study of prognosis after radiotherapy for stage I lung cancer. Study context: Following radiotherapy, a handful of patients went on to present distant metastases at a median of 7 months, and about 15 exhibited no significant progression.

There are many counts of this clonotype. Its antigen is undetermined. Study conclusions and caveats: Following stereotactic body radiation therapy, patients who went on to develop distant metastases had lower Shannon entropy. Tumor-specific status of the expanded TCR clones was not determined in the analysis.

Peripheral blood, roughly 6 milliliters per draw, was collected at each of two time points. Using two-round multiplex PCR, the authors amplified TCR beta CDR3 from genomic DNA. Each TRBV and TRBJ gene had its own primer in the first PCR round. One entry per CDR3 protein, called by TCRdb with MiXCR from the multiplex PCR reads. The table includes about 15,000 distinct CDR3 sequences, approximately 15% detected once. The TCR originated in a donor aged 50 or older with non-small cell lung cancer. Sequenced material: PBMCs, taken before or after stereotactic body radiation therapy (not recorded which).

DNA of the CDR3: TGCGCCAGCAGCTCGCAACAGGGCTCTGGAAACACCATATATTTT. Translated, it gives CASSSQQGSGNTIYF. The V and J genes are TRBV5-1 and TRBJ1-3; tentatively, D is TRBD1 (6 bases). The CDR3 is made up of 15 amino acids. Germline CDR1 is SGHRS and CDR2 is YFSETQ. Trimming cost V 3 bases and J 0 bases, with 10 bases left between them. Drawing the rest from reference TRBV5-1 and TRBJ1-3, the complete variable domain is KAGVTQTPRYLIKTRGQQVTLSCSPISGHRSVSWYQQTPGQGLQFLFEYFSETQRNKGNFPGRFSGRQFSNSRSEMNVSTLELGDSALYLCASSSQQGSGNTIYFGEGSWLTVV.